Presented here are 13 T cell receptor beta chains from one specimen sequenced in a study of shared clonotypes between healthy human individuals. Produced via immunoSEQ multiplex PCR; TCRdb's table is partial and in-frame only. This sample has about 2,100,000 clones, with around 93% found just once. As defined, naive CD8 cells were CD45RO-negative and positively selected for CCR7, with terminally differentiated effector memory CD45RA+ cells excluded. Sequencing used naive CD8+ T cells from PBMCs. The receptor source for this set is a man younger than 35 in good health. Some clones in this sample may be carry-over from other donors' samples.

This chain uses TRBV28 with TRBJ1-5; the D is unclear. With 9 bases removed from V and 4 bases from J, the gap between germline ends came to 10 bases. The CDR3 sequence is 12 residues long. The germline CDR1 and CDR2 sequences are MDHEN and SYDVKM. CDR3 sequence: CARNPLNQPQHF. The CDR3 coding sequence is TGTGCCAGGAACCCCCTTAATCAGCCCCAGCATTTT.

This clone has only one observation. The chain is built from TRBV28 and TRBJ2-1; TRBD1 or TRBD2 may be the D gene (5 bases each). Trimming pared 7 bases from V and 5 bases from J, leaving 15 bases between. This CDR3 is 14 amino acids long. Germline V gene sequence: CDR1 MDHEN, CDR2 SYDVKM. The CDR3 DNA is TGTGCCAGCACTCCCACTGGGGGAAACAATGAGCAGTTCTTC. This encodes CASTPTGGNNEQFF.

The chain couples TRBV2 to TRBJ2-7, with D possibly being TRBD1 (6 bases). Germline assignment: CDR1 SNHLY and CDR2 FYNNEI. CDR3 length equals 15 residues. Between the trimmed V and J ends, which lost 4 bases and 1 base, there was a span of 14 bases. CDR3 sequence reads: CASSGGQMNSYEQYF. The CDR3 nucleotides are TGTGCCAGCAGTGGTGGACAGATGAATTCCTACGAGCAGTACTTC.

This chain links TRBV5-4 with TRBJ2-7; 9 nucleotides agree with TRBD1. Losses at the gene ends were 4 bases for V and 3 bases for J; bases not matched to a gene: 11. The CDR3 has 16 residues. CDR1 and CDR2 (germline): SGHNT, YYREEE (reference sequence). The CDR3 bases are TGTGCCAGCAGCGCACTACAGGGGGCCATGCGCTACGAGCAGTACTTC. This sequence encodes CASSALQGAMRYEQYF.

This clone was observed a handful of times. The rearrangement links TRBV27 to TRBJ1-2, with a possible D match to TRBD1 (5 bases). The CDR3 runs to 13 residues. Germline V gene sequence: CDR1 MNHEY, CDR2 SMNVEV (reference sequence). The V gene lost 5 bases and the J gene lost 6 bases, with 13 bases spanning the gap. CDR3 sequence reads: CASSMTALHGYTF. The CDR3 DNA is TGTGCCAGCAGTATGACAGCCCTCCATGGCTACACCTTC.

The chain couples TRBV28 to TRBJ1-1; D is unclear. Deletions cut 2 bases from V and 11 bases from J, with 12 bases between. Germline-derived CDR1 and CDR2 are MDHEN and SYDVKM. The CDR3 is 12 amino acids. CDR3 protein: CASSLRGVEAFF. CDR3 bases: TGTGCCAGCAGTTTACGGGGAGTGGAGGCTTTCTTT.

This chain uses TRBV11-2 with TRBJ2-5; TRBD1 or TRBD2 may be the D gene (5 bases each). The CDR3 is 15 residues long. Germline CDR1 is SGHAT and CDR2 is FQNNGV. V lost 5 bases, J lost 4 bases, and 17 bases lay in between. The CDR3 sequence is CASSPGSLGPETQYF. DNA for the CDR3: TGTGCCAGCAGCCCTGGCAGTCTGGGACCAGAGACCCAGTACTTC.

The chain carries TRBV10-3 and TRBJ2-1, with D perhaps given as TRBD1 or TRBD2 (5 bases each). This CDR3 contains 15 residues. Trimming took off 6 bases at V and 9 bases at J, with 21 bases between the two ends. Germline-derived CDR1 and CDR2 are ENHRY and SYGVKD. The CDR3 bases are TGTGCCATCAGCCCGATGGGACGGGCAGGCGCTGAGCAGTTCTTC. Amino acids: CAISPMGRAGAEQFF.

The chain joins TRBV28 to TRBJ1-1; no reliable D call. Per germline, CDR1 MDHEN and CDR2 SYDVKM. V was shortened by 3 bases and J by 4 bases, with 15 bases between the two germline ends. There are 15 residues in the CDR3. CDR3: CASSFDKVPFTEAFF. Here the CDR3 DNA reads TGTGCCAGCAGTTTCGATAAGGTACCGTTCACTGAAGCTTTCTTT.

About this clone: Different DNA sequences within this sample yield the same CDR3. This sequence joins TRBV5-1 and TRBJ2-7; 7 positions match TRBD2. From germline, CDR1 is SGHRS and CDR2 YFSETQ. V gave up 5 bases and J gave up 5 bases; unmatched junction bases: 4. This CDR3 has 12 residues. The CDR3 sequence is CASSPGRDEQYF. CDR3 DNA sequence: TGCGCCAGCAGTCCAGGGAGGGACGAGCAGTACTTC.

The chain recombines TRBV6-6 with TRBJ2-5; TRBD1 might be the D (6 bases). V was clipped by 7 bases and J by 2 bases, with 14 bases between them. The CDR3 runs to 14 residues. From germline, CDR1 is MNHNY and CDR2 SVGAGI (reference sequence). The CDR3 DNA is TGTGCCAGCACTTCCCGGGACACACAAGAGACCCAGTACTTC. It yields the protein CASTSRDTQETQYF.

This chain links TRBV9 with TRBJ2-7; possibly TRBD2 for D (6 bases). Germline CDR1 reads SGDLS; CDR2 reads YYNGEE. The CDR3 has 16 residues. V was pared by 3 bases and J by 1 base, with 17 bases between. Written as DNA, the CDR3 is TGTGCCAGCAGCGCTGGAAGAGGAGGGTCGTCCTACGAGCAGTACTTC. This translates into CASSAGRGGSSYEQYF.

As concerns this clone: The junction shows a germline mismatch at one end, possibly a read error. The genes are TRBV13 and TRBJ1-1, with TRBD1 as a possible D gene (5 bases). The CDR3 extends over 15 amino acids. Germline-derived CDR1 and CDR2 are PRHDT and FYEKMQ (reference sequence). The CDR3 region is CAGSSPGLQGTEAFF. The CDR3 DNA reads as TGTGCCGGCAGCTCGCCGGGACTCCAGGGTACTGAAGCTTTCTTT.